Included here is one T cell receptor (beta chain) sequence, with context. The source of the sample is a study of PD-L1 blockade in urothelial cancer. CDR3 size: 17 residues. CDR1 SGHDT and CDR2 YYEEEE come from the germline V gene. With V trimmed by 4 bases and J by 7 bases, 13 bases remained unmatched. Spiking each PCR with synthetic TCR analog templates was performed. Repertoires were generated with immunoSEQ multiplex PCR, while TCRdb's copy carries only in-frame clones and drops some. The data show around 130,000 clones, roughly 84% seen once. Time point here: pretreatment peripheral blood. The source of this sequence is a middle-aged man with urothelial cancer. The chain couples TRBV5-6 to TRBJ2-1; 11 bases map to TRBD2. Here the sequenced sample was PBMCs, taken around atezolizumab (anti-PD-L1) treatment. The CDR3 DNA reads as TGTGCCAGCAGCCGATCTAAAAAACTAGCGGGAGTGAATGAGCAGTTCTTC. Translation gives CASSRSKKLAGVNEQFF.